This T cell receptor beta chain came from a study of shared clonotypes between healthy human individuals. Study-level findings and limits: The study sampled only blood, and tissue repertoires likely differ.

The V gene lost 0 bases and the J gene lost 5 bases, with 10 bases spanning the gap. The V gene's germline CDR1 is SGHRS and CDR2 YFSETQ. This CDR3 comprises 14 residues. Using immunoSEQ multiplex PCR, the repertoire was profiled, and TCRdb retains in-frame clones only, with some absent. The profile covers around 1.4 million clones, with approximately 98.5% appearing a single time and around 0.33% taken by the ten largest. Turning to this clone: Its antigen is not known.

The chain recombines TRBV5-1 with TRBJ2-3; D possibly uses TRBD1 or TRBD2 (5 bases each). Sequenced material: naive CD4+ T cells sorted from blood. As to subset: CD45RA+ positively selected. The source is a young man in good health. CDR3 coding DNA: TGCGCCAGCAGCTTGGTTGCAGGGAGAGATACGCAGTATTTT. This encodes CASSLVAGRDTQYF.